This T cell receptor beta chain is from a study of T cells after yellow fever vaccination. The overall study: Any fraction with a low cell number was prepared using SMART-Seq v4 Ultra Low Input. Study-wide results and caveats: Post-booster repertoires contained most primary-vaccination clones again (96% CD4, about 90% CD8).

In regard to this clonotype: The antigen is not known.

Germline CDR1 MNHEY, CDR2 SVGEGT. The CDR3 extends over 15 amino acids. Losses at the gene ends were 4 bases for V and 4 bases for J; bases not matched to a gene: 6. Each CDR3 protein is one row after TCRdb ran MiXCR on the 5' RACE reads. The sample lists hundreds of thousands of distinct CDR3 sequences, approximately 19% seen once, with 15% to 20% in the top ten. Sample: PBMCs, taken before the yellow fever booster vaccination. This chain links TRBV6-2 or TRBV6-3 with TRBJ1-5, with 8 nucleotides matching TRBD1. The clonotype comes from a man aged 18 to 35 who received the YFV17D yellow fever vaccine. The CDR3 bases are TGTGCCAGCAGTTTTCCACAGGGGGGGAATCAGCCCCAGCATTTT. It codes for CASSFPQGGNQPQHF.